This passage covers 13 T cell receptor beta chains from one sample sequenced in a study of identical twins. TCRdb processed the 5' RACE reads anew with MiXCR; each CDR3 protein has one entry. Among under 800,000 distinct CDR3 sequences listed, less than 25% were seen once. The sample also formed part of further work on T cells expressing NK-cell markers.

Material: PBMCs. The receptors derive from a young woman in good health.

This clonotype came up a few times. The chain carries TRBV20-1 and TRBJ2-5, with 14 bases aligning to TRBD2. The CDR3 covers 15 residues. J was trimmed by 1 base and V by 5 bases; bases with no gene match: 3. Germline-derived CDR1 and CDR2 are DFQATT and SNEGSKA (reference sequence). The chain's CDR3 is CSALGLAGGQETQYF. The DNA of the CDR3 is TGCAGTGCTCTTGGACTAGCGGGGGGCCAAGAGACCCAGTACTTC.

The chain carries TRBV14 and TRBJ2-1, with 7 positions matching TRBD2. Trimming at V came to 7 bases and at J to 6 bases, leaving 12 bases not matched to a gene. This CDR3 contains 15 residues. Per germline, CDR1 SGHDN and CDR2 FVKESK. CDR3 DNA: TGTGCCAGCACCCCGCGGGGACTATCAACCAATGAGCAGTTCTTC. Amino acids: CASTPRGLSTNEQFF.

This chain links TRBV12-3 or TRBV12-4 with TRBJ2-1; no definite D call. The CDR3 covers 15 residues. The ends were cut back, 6 bases at V and 5 bases at J, with 17 bases in the middle. CDR3 amino acids: CASSHRVAPDNEQFF. The CDR3 bases are TGTGCCAGCAGCCACCGAGTAGCCCCTGACAATGAGCAGTTCTTC.

V gene TRBV20-1 combines with J gene TRBJ2-1, with TRBD2 matching over 7 bases. Germline assignment: CDR1 DFQATT and CDR2 SNEGSKA (reference sequence). CDR3 size: 17 residues. Trimming cost V 3 bases and J 4 bases; bases outside gene matches: 15. The DNA of the CDR3 is TGCAGTGCTAGCTCCCTTGGCGCTAGCGGAAGTTACAATGAGCAGTTCTTC. Protein sequence: CSASSLGASGSYNEQFF.

This clonotype was seen only a few times. The chain employs TRBV7-8 and TRBJ2-4, with D perhaps TRBD2 (5 bases). Per the germline V gene, CDR1 is SGHVS and CDR2 is FQNEAQ. V lost 8 bases and J lost 0, with 11 bases in between. The CDR3 length is 14 residues. CDR3 in DNA: TGTGCCAGCGGAGGAGGACTAGCCAAAAACATTCAGTACTTC. This gives the protein CASGGGLAKNIQYF. The whole variable domain, remainder taken from reference TRBV7-8 and TRBJ2-4, is GAGVSQSPRYKVAKRGQDVALRCDPISGHVSLFWYQQALGQGPEFLTYFQNEAQLDKSGLPSDRFFAERPEGSVSTLKIQRTQQEDSAVYLCASGGGLAKNIQYFGAGTRLSVL.

This clonotype was counted between two and nine times. CDR3 loop: CASSGRDRGTYGYTF. The CDR3 DNA is TGTGCCAGCAGTGGGCGGGACAGGGGTACCTATGGCTACACCTTC. V gene TRBV25-1 combines with J gene TRBJ1-2, with 10 nucleotides matching TRBD1. Germline V gene data show CDR1 as MGHDK and CDR2 as SYGVNS. The CDR3 spans 15 residues. Trimming at V came to 4 bases and at J to 4 bases, leaving 6 bases not matched to a gene.

This chain joins TRBV10-3 and TRBJ2-2; no clear D gene. CDR3 length equals 15 residues. Trimming left V 3 bases short and J 1 base short, with 9 bases between. Germline CDR1 and CDR2: ENHRY and SYGVKD. Here the CDR3 reads CAISDHVRNTGELFF. Here the CDR3 DNA reads TGTGCCATCAGTGACCACGTCAGGAACACCGGGGAGCTGTTTTTT.

The CDR3 DNA reads TGTGCCAGCAAGGGAAGAAAAGGAGGTCAAGAGACCCAGTACTTC. Translation: CASKGRKGGQETQYF. The chain couples TRBV6-2 or TRBV6-3 to TRBJ2-5; D might be TRBD2 (5 bases). Germline CDR1 and CDR2: MNHEY and SVGEGT. The CDR3 loop spans 15 amino acids. V was trimmed by 7 bases and J by 2 bases, leaving 17 bases between them.

In this sample, this clonotype turned up a few times. The rearrangement joins TRBV7-2 to TRBJ2-6; 7 bases agree with TRBD1. The CDR3 has 16 residues. V dropped 3 bases and J dropped 0; count of bases not matched to a gene: 2. CDR1 and CDR2 from the germline V gene are SGHTA and FQGNSA. The CDR3 DNA sequence: TGTGCCAGCAGCTTGGGACAGAGCTCTGGGGCCAACGTCCTGACTTTC. It encodes CASSLGQSSGANVLTF.

This clonotype has more than one count but fewer than ten. This chain joins TRBV7-8 and TRBJ2-5; D is ambiguous. Germline-derived CDR1 and CDR2 are SGHVS and FQNEAQ. V dropped 0 bases and J dropped 4 bases, with 9 bases sitting between them. The CDR3 consists of 14 residues. The CDR3 nucleotides are TGTGCCAGCAGCTTAGCGAGAACAGTAGAGACCCAGTACTTC. Encoded protein: CASSLARTVETQYF.

The V gene is TRBV6-1, the J gene TRBJ2-7; TRBD1 agrees at 7 bases. The CDR3 loop spans 14 amino acids. Germline V gene sequence: CDR1 MNHNS, CDR2 SASEGT. After removal of 6 bases from V and 0 bases from J, the junction contained 5 bases not matched to a gene. The DNA for the CDR3 is TGTGCCAGCAGGGGACAGACAAGCTCCTACGAGCAGTACTTC. Translation: CASRGQTSSYEQYF.

This clonotype was seen a handful of times. The chain employs TRBV12-3 or TRBV12-4 and TRBJ2-7; no definite D call. The V end lost 3 bases, the J end lost 6 bases, and 9 bases lay between the germline ends. The CDR3 consists of 12 residues. The CDR3, as DNA: TGTGCCAGCAGTTTTGGAGTTTCCGAGCAGTACTTC. Amino acids: CASSFGVSEQYF.

In this sample, this clonotype turned up a few times. This rearrangement joins TRBV27 to TRBJ1-6; 9 bases align to TRBD1. This CDR3 contains 15 residues. Germline V gene lookup returns CDR1 MNHEY and CDR2 SMNVEV (reference sequence). V was clipped by 6 bases and J by 7 bases; unmatched bases: 7. Written as DNA, the CDR3 is TGTGCCAGCAGCAAACCGGGACAGGGAAATTCACCCCTCCACTTT. Translated: CASSKPGQGNSPLHF.